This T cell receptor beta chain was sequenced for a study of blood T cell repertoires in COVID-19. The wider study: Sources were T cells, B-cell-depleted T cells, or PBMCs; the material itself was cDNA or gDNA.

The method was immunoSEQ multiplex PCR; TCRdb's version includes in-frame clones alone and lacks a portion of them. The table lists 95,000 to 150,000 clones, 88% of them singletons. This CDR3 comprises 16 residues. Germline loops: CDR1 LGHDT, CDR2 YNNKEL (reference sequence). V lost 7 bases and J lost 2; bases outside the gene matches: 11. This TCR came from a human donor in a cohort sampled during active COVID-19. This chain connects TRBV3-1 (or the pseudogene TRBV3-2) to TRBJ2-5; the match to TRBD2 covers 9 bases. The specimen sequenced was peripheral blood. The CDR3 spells CASNLRSGGSQETQYF. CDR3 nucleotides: TGTGCCAGCAACCTCCGGAGCGGGGGGTCGCAAGAGACCCAGTACTTC.